This paragraph covers one TCR beta chain sequence. Conventional CD4+ T cells were sorted from blood as CD25-low CD127-high cells. The data belong to a study of regulatory and conventional T cells in RAG deficiency. Assay: immunoSEQ multiplex PCR; the TCRdb copy retains only in-frame clones and omits some. The data contain 30,000 to 40,000 clones, around 76% of them singletons. The ends lost 7 bases at V and 2 bases at J; junction bases unmatched: 8. The CDR3 consists of 14 residues. Germline values: CDR1 SNHLY, CDR2 FYNNEI. These data were also filed under a second study, of regulatory T cells. This second report adds: The primer mix had 52 TRBV and 13 TRBJ primers.

The specimen sequenced was CD4+ effector T cells sorted from blood. J is TRBJ2-7 and V is TRBV2, with 7 bases matching TRBD1. This clonotype originated in a human donor in good health. Here the CDR3 reads CASKPDRAPYEQYF. CDR3 sequence (DNA): TGTGCCAGCAAACCTGACAGGGCACCCTACGAGCAGTACTTC.